This T cell receptor beta chain was recovered during a study of CD8+ T cells in alopecia areata. Extraction of RNA preceded its reverse transcription into cDNA, which served as the sequencing template. Assay: immunoSEQ multiplex PCR; the TCRdb copy retains only in-frame clones and omits some. The sample includes fewer than 250,000 clones, over 55% of them seen just once. Documented treatment: oral pan-JAK inhibitor, 5-10 mg twice daily. CDR1 and CDR2 (germline): SGHDN, FVKESK. J lost 4 bases, V lost 0 bases, and 10 bases had no gene match. This CDR3 comprises 18 residues. The genes are TRBV14 and TRBJ2-3, with 10 nucleotides matching TRBD2. This material consisted of CD4+ T cells sorted from blood, taken at week 24, from a patient treated with tofacitinib. The TCR originated in a human donor with alopecia areata. CDR3 DNA sequence: TGTGCCAGCAGCCAAGATCGGCTAGGACTAGCGGTGTCAGATACGCAGTATTTT. The encoded protein is CASSQDRLGLAVSDTQYF.